A selection of T cell receptor beta chains follows, all from one sample in a study of T cell responses to AZD1222 COVID-19 vaccine. The assay was immunoSEQ multiplex PCR, and TCRdb's table has in-frame clones only and misses some. This repertoire shows about 93,000 clones, around 86% found once; its top ten account for over 7.5%. Sequencing used peripheral blood, obtained on day 0 of AZD1222 vaccination. All receptors derive from an adult in good health. CDR3s include the opening cysteine and the closing phenylalanine or tryptophan. The D gene is left open where the match is weak. For some rows the clone size is stated as once, few or many, or as a class when expanded; others skip it.

once	TRBV7-3	NA	TRBJ2-5	TGTGCCAGCAGCTTAACCGCAATGGCGGGGGAGACCCAGTACTTC	CASSLTAMAGETQYF
NA	TRBV6-5	NA	TRBJ2-2	TGTGCCAGCAGCCAGGGTACCGGGGAGCTGTTTTTT	CASSQGTGELFF
NA	TRBV29-1	TRBD1	TRBJ1-6	TGCAGCGTTTCAAGGACAGGGGATTCACCCCTCCACTTT	CSVSRTGDSPLHF
NA	TRBV18	NA	TRBJ1-1	TGTGCCAGCTCACTGTCAGGACAGCACACTGAAGCTTTCTTT	CASSLSGQHTEAFF
NA	TRBV6-5	NA	TRBJ1-4	TGTGCCAGCAGTTACGGGCAGCATAATGAAAAACTGTTTTTT	CASSYGQHNEKLFF
NA	TRBV15	TRBD2	TRBJ2-1	TGTGCCATCACCAGGGAGAGGCTAGCGGTAAACAATGAGCAGTTCTTC	CAITRERLAVNNEQFF
NA	TRBV3-1/TRBV3-2	TRBD2	TRBJ2-7	TGTGCCAGCAGCCAATTATTAGCGGGAGGTTCCTACGAGCAGTACTTC	CASSQLLAGGSYEQYF
NA	TRBV28	NA	TRBJ2-5	TGTGCCAGCAGTTCTGCCCCATTGGGGACCCAGTACTTC	CASSSAPLGTQYF
NA	TRBV9	NA	TRBJ1-1	TGTGCCAGCAGCGTAGGTAACAGCTTGAACACTGAAGCTTTCTTT	CASSVGNSLNTEAFF
once	TRBV27	TRBD2	TRBJ2-5	TGTGCCAGCAGTCTAGGCGGGGGGGCTCGGGAGACCCAGTACTTC	CASSLGGGARETQYF
NA	TRBV10-3	NA	TRBJ1-2	TGTGCCATCGGAGGAGAGAACTATGGCTACACCTTC	CAIGGENYGYTF
NA	TRBV5-5	TRBD2	TRBJ2-3	TGTGCCAGCAGGAAAGGACTAGCGGGAGGGATCACAGATACGCAGTATTTT	CASRKGLAGGITDTQYF
NA	TRBV28	TRBD2	TRBJ2-7	TGTGCCAGCAAAGAGTTCGGGACTAGAGCCGGCAACGAGCAGTACTTC	CASKEFGTRAGNEQYF
once	TRBV11-2	NA	TRBJ1-3	TGTGCCAGCAGCCAAAGAAACACCATATATTTT	CASSQRNTIYF
few	TRBV7-2	NA	TRBJ1-6	TGTGCCAGCAGCTTAGTACCGGAGTCGGCGCTCCACTTT	CASSLVPESALHF
NA	TRBV30	NA	TRBJ2-7	TGTGCCTGGAAGGAAACCTACGAGCAGTACTTC	CAWKETYEQYF